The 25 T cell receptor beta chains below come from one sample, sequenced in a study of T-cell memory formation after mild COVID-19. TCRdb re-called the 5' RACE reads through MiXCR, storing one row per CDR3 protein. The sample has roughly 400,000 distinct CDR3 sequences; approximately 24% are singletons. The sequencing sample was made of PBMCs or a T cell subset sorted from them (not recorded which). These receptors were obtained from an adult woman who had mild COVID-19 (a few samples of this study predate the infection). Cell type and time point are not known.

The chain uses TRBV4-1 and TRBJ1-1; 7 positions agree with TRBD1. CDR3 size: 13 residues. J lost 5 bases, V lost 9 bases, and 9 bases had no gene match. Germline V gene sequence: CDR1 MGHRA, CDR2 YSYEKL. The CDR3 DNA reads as TGCGCCAGTTGTAGGGGGCCTGGAACTGAAGCTTTCTTT. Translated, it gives CASCRGPGTEAFF.

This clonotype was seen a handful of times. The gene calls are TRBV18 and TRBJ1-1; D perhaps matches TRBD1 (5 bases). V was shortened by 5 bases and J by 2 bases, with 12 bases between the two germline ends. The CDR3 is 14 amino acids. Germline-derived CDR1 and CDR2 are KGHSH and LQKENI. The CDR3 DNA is TGTGCCAGCTCATCGACAGCCGCTAACACTGAAGCTTTCTTT. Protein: CASSSTAANTEAFF.

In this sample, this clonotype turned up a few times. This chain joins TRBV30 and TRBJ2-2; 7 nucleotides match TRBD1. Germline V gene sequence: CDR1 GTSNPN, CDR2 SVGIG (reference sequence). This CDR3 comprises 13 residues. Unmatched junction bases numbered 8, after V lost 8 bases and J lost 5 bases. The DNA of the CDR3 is TGTGCCAGACAGGGTCGAGATACCGGGGAGCTGTTTTTT. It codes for CARQGRDTGELFF.

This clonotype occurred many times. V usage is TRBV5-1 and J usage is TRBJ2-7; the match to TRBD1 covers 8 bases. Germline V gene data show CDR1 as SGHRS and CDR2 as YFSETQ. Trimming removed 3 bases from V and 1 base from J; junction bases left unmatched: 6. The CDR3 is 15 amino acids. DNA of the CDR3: TGCGCCAGCAGCTCTGGACAGGGCCTTTCCTACGAGCAGTACTTC. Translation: CASSSGQGLSYEQYF.

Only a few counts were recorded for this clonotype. The CDR3 is CASSTLAGGSLRLFDYGYTF. The CDR3 nucleotides are TGTGCCAGCAGCACTCTTGCGGGGGGCAGCCTACGATTATTCGACTATGGCTACACCTTC. V and J are TRBV28 and TRBJ1-2; D is possibly TRBD1 (6 bases). Germline-derived CDR1 and CDR2 are MDHEN and SYDVKM. Trimming stripped 6 bases from V and 3 bases from J, with 32 bases between. This CDR3 comprises 20 residues.

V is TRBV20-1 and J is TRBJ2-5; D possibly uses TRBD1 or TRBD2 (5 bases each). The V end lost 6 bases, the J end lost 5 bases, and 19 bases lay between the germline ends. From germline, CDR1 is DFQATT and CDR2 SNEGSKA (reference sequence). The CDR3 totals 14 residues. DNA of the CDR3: TGCAGTGCCACCGGACGGACTCCAGGGGAGACCCAGTACTTC. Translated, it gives CSATGRTPGETQYF.

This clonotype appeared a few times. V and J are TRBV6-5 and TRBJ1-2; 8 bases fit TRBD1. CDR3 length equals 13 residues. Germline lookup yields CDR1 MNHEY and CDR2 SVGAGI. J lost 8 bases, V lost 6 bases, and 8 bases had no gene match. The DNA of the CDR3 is TGTGCCAGCAGCGAGACAGGGGAACCAGGCTACACCTTC. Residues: CASSETGEPGYTF.

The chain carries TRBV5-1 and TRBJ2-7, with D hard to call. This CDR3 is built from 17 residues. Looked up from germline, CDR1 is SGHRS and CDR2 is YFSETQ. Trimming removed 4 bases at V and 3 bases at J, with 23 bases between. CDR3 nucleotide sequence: TGCGCCAGCAGCACCGGGTCCCAAAGCCCTATCTTCTACGAGCAGTACTTC. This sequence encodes CASSTGSQSPIFYEQYF.

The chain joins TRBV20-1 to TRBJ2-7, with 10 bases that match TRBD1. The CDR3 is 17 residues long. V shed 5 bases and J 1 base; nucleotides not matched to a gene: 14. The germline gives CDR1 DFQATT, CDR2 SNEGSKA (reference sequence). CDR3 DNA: TGCAGTGCTCACTCGAGCGGACAGGGGGTAAGGTCCTACGAGCAGTACTTC. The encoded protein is CSAHSSGQGVRSYEQYF.

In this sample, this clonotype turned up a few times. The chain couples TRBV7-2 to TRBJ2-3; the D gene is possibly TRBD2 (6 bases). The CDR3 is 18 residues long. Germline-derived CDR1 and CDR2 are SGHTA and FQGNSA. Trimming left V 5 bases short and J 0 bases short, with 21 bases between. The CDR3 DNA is TGTGCCAGCAGCCACCAACTACTAGCTATATTTAGCACAGATACGCAGTATTTT. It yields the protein CASSHQLLAIFSTDTQYF.

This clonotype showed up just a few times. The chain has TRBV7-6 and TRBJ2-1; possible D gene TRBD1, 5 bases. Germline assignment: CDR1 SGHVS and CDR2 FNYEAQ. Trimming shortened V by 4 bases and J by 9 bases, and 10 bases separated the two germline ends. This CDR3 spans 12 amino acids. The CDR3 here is CASSSAGFEQFF. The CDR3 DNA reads TGTGCCAGCAGCTCAGCAGGGTTTGAGCAGTTCTTC. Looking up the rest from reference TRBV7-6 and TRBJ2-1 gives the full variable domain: GAGVSQSPRYKVTKRGQDVALRCDPISGHVSLYWYRQALGQGPEFLTYFNYEAQQDKSGLPNDRFSAERPEGSISTLTIQRTEQRDSAMYRCASSSAGFEQFFGPGTRLTVL.

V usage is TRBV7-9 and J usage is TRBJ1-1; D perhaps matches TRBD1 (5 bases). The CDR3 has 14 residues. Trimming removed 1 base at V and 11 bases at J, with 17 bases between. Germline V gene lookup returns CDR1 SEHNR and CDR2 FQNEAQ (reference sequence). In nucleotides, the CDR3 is TGTGCCAGCAGCTTAGGCTCTGGGGCCACGTGGGCTTTCTTT. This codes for CASSLGSGATWAFF.

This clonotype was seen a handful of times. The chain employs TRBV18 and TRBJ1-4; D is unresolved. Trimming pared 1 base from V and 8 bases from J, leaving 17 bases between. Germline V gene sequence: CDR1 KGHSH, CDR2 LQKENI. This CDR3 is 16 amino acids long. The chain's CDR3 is CASSPQGYGVSEKLFF. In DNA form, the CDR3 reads TGTGCCAGCTCACCACAGGGTTACGGTGTATCAGAAAAACTGTTTTTT.

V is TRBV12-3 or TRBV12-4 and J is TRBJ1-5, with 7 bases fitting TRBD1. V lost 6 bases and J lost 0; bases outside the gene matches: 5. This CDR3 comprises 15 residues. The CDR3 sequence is CASSLDRLSNQPQHF. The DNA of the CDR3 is TGTGCCAGCAGCTTGGACAGGCTTAGCAATCAGCCCCAGCATTTT.

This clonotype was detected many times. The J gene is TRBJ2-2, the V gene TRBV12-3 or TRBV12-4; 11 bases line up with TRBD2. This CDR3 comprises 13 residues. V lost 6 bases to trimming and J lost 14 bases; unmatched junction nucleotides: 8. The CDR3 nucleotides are TGTGCCAGCAGCCCTAGCGGGGGGTCTGATCTGTTTTTT. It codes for CASSPSGGSDLFF.

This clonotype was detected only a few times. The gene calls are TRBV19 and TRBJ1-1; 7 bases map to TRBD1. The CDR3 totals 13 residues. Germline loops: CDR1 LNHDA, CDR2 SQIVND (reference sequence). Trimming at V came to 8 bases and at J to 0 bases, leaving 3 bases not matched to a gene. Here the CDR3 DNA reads TGTGCCAGTTCGGGACAGATGAACACTGAAGCTTTCTTT. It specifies CASSGQMNTEAFF.

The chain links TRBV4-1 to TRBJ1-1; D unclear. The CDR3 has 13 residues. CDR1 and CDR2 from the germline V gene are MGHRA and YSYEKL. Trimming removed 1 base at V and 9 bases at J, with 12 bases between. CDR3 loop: CASSQARTEKAFF. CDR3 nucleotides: TGCGCCAGCAGCCAAGCGCGTACCGAAAAAGCTTTCTTT.

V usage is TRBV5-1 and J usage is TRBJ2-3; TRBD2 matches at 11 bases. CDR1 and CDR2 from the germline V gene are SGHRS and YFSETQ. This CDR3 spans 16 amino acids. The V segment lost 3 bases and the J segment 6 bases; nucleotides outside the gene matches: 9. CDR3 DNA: TGCGCCAGCAGCTCCAGACTAGCGGGGACTCTGGATACGCAGTATTTT. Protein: CASSSRLAGTLDTQYF. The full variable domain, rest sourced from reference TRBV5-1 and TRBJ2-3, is KAGVTQTPRYLIKTRGQQVTLSCSPISGHRSVSWYQQTPGQGLQFLFEYFSETQRNKGNFPGRFSGRQFSNSRSEMNVSTLELGDSALYLCASSSRLAGTLDTQYFGPGTRLTVL.

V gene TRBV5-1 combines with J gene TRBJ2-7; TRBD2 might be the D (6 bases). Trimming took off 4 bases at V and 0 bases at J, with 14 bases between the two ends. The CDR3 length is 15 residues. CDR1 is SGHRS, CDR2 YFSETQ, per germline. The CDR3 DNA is TGCGCCAGCAGCGCTAGCGCCTTTACCTCCTACGAGCAGTACTTC. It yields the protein CASSASAFTSYEQYF.

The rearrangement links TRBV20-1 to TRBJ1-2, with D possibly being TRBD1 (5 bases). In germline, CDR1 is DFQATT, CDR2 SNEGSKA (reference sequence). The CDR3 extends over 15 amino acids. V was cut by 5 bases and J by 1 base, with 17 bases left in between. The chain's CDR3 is CSALPPGRGNYGYTF. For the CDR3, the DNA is TGCAGTGCTCTCCCCCCGGGGCGCGGTAACTATGGCTACACCTTC.

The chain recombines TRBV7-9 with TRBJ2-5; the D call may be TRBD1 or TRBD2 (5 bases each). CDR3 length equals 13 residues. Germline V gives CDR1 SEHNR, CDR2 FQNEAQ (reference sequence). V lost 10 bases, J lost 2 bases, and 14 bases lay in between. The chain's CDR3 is CATSGRVQETQYF. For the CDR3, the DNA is TGTGCCACCTCGGGACGGGTTCAAGAGACCCAGTACTTC. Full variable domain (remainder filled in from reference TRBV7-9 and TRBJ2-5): DTGVSQNPRHKITKRGQNVTFRCDPISEHNRLYWYRQTLGQGPEFLTYFQNEAQLEKSRLLSDRFSAERPKGSFSTLEIQRTEQGDSAMYLCATSGRVQETQYFGPGTRLLVL.

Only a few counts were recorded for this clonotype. The CDR3 bases are TGCGCCAGCAGCCCGGGACCACTAGCCCTGAGCTCCTACGAGCAGTACTTC. It yields the protein CASSPGPLALSSYEQYF. The gene calls are TRBV5-1 and TRBJ2-7; D possibly corresponds to TRBD2 (6 bases). V lost 4 bases to trimming and J lost 0 bases, with 20 bases between them. Per germline, CDR1 SGHRS and CDR2 YFSETQ. The CDR3 length is 17 residues.

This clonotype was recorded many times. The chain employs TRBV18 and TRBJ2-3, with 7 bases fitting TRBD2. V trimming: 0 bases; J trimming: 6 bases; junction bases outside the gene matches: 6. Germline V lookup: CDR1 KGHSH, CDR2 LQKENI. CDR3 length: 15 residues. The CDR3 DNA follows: TGTGCCAGCTCACCACCCGGGACTACCCGTGATACGCAGTATTTT. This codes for CASSPPGTTRDTQYF.

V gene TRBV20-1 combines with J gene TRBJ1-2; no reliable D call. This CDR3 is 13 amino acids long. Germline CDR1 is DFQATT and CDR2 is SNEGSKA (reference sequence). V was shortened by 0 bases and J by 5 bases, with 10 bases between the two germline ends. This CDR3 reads CSARDMGLYGYTF. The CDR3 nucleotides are TGCAGTGCTAGAGATATGGGATTATATGGCTACACCTTC.

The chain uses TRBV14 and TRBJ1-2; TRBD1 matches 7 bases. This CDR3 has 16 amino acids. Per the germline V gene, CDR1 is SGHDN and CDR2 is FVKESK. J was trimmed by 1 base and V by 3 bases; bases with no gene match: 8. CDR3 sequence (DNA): TGTGCCAGCAGCCAGGCCGGGACAGACTATAACTATGGCTACACCTTC. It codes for CASSQAGTDYNYGYTF.